Only a few counts were recorded for the clone carrying this T cell receptor (beta chain). Its specificity is not known. The entry originates in a study of CD8+ T cells in alopecia areata. General observations from the study: Higher clonality than in normal scalp was seen in lesional scalp, especially alopecia totalis/universalis. Normal skin's resident alphabeta T cells are also sequenced in scalp samples. Against the mouse data, patients shared TCRs less clearly, possibly for HLA reasons.

V was pared by 7 bases and J by 5 bases, with 3 bases of the junction left unmatched. Germline CDR1 is SGHTA and CDR2 is FQGNSA. The CDR3 sequence is 12 residues long. Sorting from PBMCs produced CD4+ and CD8+ T cells. Once RNA had been extracted, it was reverse transcribed into cDNA to act as the sequencing template. Produced via immunoSEQ multiplex PCR; TCRdb's table is partial and in-frame only. The top ten clones hold roughly 20% of a sample with 100,000 to 120,000 clones, approximately 63% of them seen once. The specimen was CD8+ T cells sorted from blood. The sequence derives from a human donor in good health. V is TRBV7-2 and J is TRBJ2-7; 9 bases fit TRBD1. CDR3 sequence: CASTTGGNEQYF. The CDR3 DNA reads as TGTGCCAGCACCACAGGGGGCAACGAGCAGTACTTC.